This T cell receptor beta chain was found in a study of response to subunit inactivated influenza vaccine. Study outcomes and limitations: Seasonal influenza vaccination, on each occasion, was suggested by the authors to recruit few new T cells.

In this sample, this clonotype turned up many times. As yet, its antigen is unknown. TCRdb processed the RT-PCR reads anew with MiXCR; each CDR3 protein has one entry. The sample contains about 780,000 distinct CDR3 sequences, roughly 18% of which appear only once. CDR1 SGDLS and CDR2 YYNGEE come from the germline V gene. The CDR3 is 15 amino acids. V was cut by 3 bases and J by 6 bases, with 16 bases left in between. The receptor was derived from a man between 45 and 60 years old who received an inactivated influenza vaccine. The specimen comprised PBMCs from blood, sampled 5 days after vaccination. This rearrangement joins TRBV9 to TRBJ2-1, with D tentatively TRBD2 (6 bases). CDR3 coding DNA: TGTGCCAGCAGCGCGAAGGACTACCAGTCCAATGAGCAGTTCTTC. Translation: CASSAKDYQSNEQFF.